These 30 T cell receptor beta chains were all obtained from the same sample, sequenced in a study of T cell repertoires in cytomegalovirus infection. TCRdb ran MiXCR on the reads and lists one entry per CDR3 protein. The table records 200,000 to 250,000 distinct CDR3 sequences, over 20% of them present only once. Sequenced material: CD8+ T cells from PBMCs. Every receptor here comes from a human donor in good health (CMV status not recorded). Some clones in this sample may be carry-over from other donors' samples.

This clonotype was counted many times. CDR3 coding DNA: TGCAGTGCTAGAGATCCGACAGGACCCAGGCAAAGTGGCTACACCTTC. As protein: CSARDPTGPRQSGYTF. The chain employs TRBV20-1 and TRBJ1-2, with D perhaps matching TRBD1 (6 bases). The germline V and J ends were trimmed by 0 bases and 7 bases, with 21 bases remaining between them. The CDR3 covers 16 residues. Per germline, CDR1 DFQATT and CDR2 SNEGSKA (reference sequence).

The V gene is TRBV28, the J gene TRBJ1-2; D is unresolved. Germline V CDR1 and CDR2: MDHEN, SYDVKM. The CDR3 extends over 14 amino acids. Trimming removed 5 bases from V and 4 bases from J, with 14 bases in between. The CDR3 DNA reads as TGTGCCAGCAGTCGTGCAAGGTCGGGCTATGGCTACACCTTC. It is translated as CASSRARSGYGYTF.

This clonotype was picked up many times. The chain couples TRBV28 to TRBJ2-5; tentative D call: TRBD1 (5 bases). The CDR3 loop spans 16 amino acids. Deletions cut 7 bases from V and 5 bases from J, with 23 bases between. Germline loops: CDR1 MDHEN, CDR2 SYDVKM. The chain's CDR3 is CASNRNRRYVGETQYF. The CDR3 DNA reads as TGTGCCAGCAATAGGAACAGGCGCTACGTTGGGGAGACCCAGTACTTC.

This sequence joins TRBV6-5 and TRBJ2-2, with D perhaps TRBD1 (5 bases). The V end lost 5 bases, the J end lost 5 bases, and 9 bases lay between the germline ends. The CDR3 sequence is 13 residues long. Germline V gene sequence: CDR1 MNHEY, CDR2 SVGAGI. The CDR3 DNA follows: TGTGCCAGCAGTGGACACGTAACCGGGGAGCTGTTTTTT. Protein product: CASSGHVTGELFF.

This clonotype was observed a handful of times. The V and J genes are TRBV4-1 and TRBJ1-5; TRBD1 matches at 9 bases. CDR1 is MGHRA, CDR2 YSYEKL, per germline. J was trimmed by 7 bases and V by 7 bases; bases with no gene match: 14. This CDR3 has 16 amino acids. The CDR3 reads CASTSPGQGSEQPQHF. CDR3 nucleotide sequence: TGCGCCAGCACCTCGCCGGGACAGGGTTCGGAGCAGCCCCAGCATTTT.

Only a few counts were recorded for this clonotype. The chain recombines TRBV29-1 with TRBJ1-1, with unresolved D. Germline CDR1 and CDR2: SQVTM and ANQGSEA. The CDR3 has 13 residues. Deletions cut 4 bases from V and 1 base from J, with 10 bases between. The CDR3 loop is CSVVRTWNTEAFF. In DNA, the CDR3 is TGCAGCGTTGTTAGGACTTGGAACACTGAAGCTTTCTTT.

This chain links TRBV27 with TRBJ2-2; TRBD1 aligns across 12 bases. CDR1 and CDR2 (germline): MNHEY, SMNVEV (reference sequence). Losses at the gene ends were 9 bases for V and 6 bases for J; bases not matched to a gene: 11. The CDR3 sequence is 16 residues long. The CDR3 DNA reads TGTGCCAGTACCGCTTACCGGGACAGGGGGCCCGGGGAGCTGTTTTTT. This encodes CASTAYRDRGPGELFF.

In this sample, this clonotype turned up a few times. This chain uses TRBV7-9 with TRBJ2-2, with TRBD2 identical over 7 bases. The CDR3 covers 13 residues. Germline CDR1 and CDR2: SEHNR and FQNEAQ (reference sequence). V was clipped by 7 bases and J by 7 bases; unmatched bases: 6. Here the CDR3 reads CASKREVDGELFF. DNA for the CDR3: TGTGCCAGCAAACGGGAGGTTGACGGGGAGCTGTTTTTT.

The chain couples TRBV13 to TRBJ1-1, with a possible D match to TRBD1 (5 bases). Germline V gives CDR1 PRHDT, CDR2 FYEKMQ (reference sequence). V gave up 5 bases and J gave up 0 bases, with 19 bases separating them. This CDR3 is built from 17 residues. In DNA form, the CDR3 reads TGTGCCAGCAGCACTCCGGGACTATTGGGGATGAACACTGAAGCTTTCTTT. Translation: CASSTPGLLGMNTEAFF.

This clonotype was seen more than once but under ten times. The chain is built from TRBV6-2 or TRBV6-3 and TRBJ2-5; D remains ambiguous. Per germline, CDR1 MNHEY and CDR2 SVGEGT. Trimming left V 8 bases short and J 4 bases short, with 8 bases between. This CDR3 spans 11 amino acids. This CDR3 is CASFFGETQYF. CDR3 sequence (DNA): TGTGCCAGCTTTTTTGGAGAGACCCAGTACTTC.

This clonotype was seen more than once but under ten times. The rearrangement links TRBV7-9 to TRBJ1-1; D gene ambiguous. The germline V gene has CDR1 SEHNR and CDR2 FQNEAQ (reference sequence). The ends were cut back, 9 bases at V and 1 base at J, with 15 bases in the middle. The CDR3 contains 14 residues. CDR3 coding DNA: TGTGCCAGTGAGGACGGTTCAAAGAACACTGAAGCTTTCTTT. It is translated as CASEDGSKNTEAFF.

This clonotype came up a few times. This CDR3 fails to terminate in the conserved phenylalanine or tryptophan, so it likely reflects a read error. J is TRBJ2-3 and V is TRBV28; 9 nucleotides align to TRBD2. Germline V gene sequence: CDR1 MDHEN, CDR2 SYDVKM. V was clipped by 7 bases and J by 4 bases; unmatched bases: 15. This CDR3 spans 17 amino acids. CDR3 bases: TGTGCCAGCACCCGATATGAAGCGGGGGGTATAGCAGATACGCAGTATTCT. This gives the protein CASTRYEAGGIADTQYS.

This clonotype was observed a handful of times. V and J are TRBV6-5 and TRBJ1-4, with 10 bases identical to TRBD1. V was pared by 0 bases and J by 12 bases, with 1 base of the junction left unmatched. CDR1 is MNHEY and CDR2 is SVGAGI in the germline V gene. The CDR3 runs to 13 residues. The CDR3 DNA reads as TGTGCCAGCAGTTACTCCGGACAGGGGGAACTGTTTTTT. It yields the protein CASSYSGQGELFF.

This clonotype has a handful of counts. The chain employs TRBV28 and TRBJ2-3; D is unresolved. The length of the CDR3 is 14 residues. The germline V and J ends were trimmed by 2 bases and 0 bases, with 6 bases remaining between them. From germline, CDR1 is MDHEN and CDR2 SYDVKM. CDR3 region: CASSLGYSTDTQYF. CDR3 bases: TGTGCCAGCAGTTTAGGGTACAGCACAGATACGCAGTATTTT.

In this sample, this clonotype turned up many times. The chain carries TRBV7-2 and TRBJ1-5; tentatively, D is TRBD1 (6 bases). The CDR3 is made up of 13 amino acids. V lost 7 bases and J lost 3, with 10 bases in between. Germline CDR1 SGHTA, CDR2 FQGNSA. In DNA, the CDR3 is TGTGCCAGCACTACAGGGTACAATCAGCCCCAGCATTTT. This translates into CASTTGYNQPQHF.

This clonotype was observed a single time. This chain joins TRBV24-1 and TRBJ1-2; D not certain. Per the germline V gene, CDR1 is KGHDR and CDR2 is SFDVKD. The length of the CDR3 is 14 residues. V was shortened by 2 bases and J by 7 bases, with 13 bases between the two germline ends. The CDR3: CATSDSAGHPGYTF. The CDR3 nucleotides are TGTGCCACCAGTGATTCAGCCGGGCATCCTGGCTACACCTTC.

There are a few counts of this clonotype. The CDR3 DNA reads as TGTGCCAGCAGTTTGCCTCCCGGGGTTGGCAGGCTCTACGAGCAGTACTTC. It codes for CASSLPPGVGRLYEQYF. The V call is TRBV28, the J call TRBJ2-7; D perhaps matches TRBD2 (5 bases). V was clipped by 3 bases and J by 3 bases, with 21 bases between them. The CDR3 runs to 17 residues. In germline, CDR1 is MDHEN, CDR2 SYDVKM.

This chain links TRBV4-1 with TRBJ2-7, with 8 bases fitting TRBD2. The CDR3 has 14 residues. Losses at the gene ends were 1 base for V and 2 bases for J; bases not matched to a gene: 1. CDR1 MGHRA and CDR2 YSYEKL come from the germline V gene. The CDR3 nucleotides are TGCGCCAGCAGCCAAGTTAGCGGGGCCTACGAGCAGTACTTC. Translated, it gives CASSQVSGAYEQYF.

The chain links TRBV2 to TRBJ2-3; D unresolved. Between the trimmed V and J ends, which lost 6 bases and 0 bases, there was a span of 13 bases. This CDR3 region has 15 residues. Germline-derived CDR1 and CDR2 are SNHLY and FYNNEI. CDR3 residues: CASSPVHDSTDTQYF. CDR3 in DNA: TGTGCCAGCAGCCCGGTCCACGATAGCACAGATACGCAGTATTTT.

This clonotype was seen ten or more times. The chain is built from TRBV13 and TRBJ2-5; D is possibly TRBD2 (7 bases). Germline CDR1 is PRHDT and CDR2 is FYEKMQ (reference sequence). Trimming shortened V by 5 bases and J by 5 bases, and 18 bases separated the two germline ends. The length of the CDR3 is 15 residues. CDR3: CASSPPGGHLETQYF. The CDR3 nucleotides are TGTGCCAGCAGCCCCCCGGGGGGCCACCTGGAGACCCAGTACTTC.

This clonotype has a count of ten or more. V is TRBV11-2 and J is TRBJ1-1; no definite D call. The CDR3 totals 15 residues. The germline CDR1 and CDR2 sequences are SGHAT and FQNNGV. Trimming pared 1 base from V and 3 bases from J, leaving 12 bases between. CDR3 nucleotide sequence: TGTGCCAGCAGCTTAGTTTCAGAAGCACACACTGAAGCTTTCTTT. This translates into CASSLVSEAHTEAFF.

As DNA, the CDR3 is TGTGCCAGCAGCTCGACCTCCACGGACGGTGGCTCCTACAATGAGCAGTTCTTC. Translated, it gives CASSSTSTDGGSYNEQFF. The chain uses TRBV11-2 and TRBJ2-1, with unresolved D. The CDR3 is 18 amino acids. Germline values: CDR1 SGHAT, CDR2 FQNNGV. With 4 bases removed from V and 0 bases from J, the gap between germline ends came to 19 bases.

CDR3 nucleotides: TGTGCCAGCAACCGACTAGCTCAAGAGACCCAGTACTTC. Its translation is CASNRLAQETQYF. V usage is TRBV2 and J usage is TRBJ2-5; 7 nucleotides agree with TRBD2. The CDR3 contains 13 residues. The V and J ends lost 7 bases and 2 bases, in that order; junction bases with no gene match: 4. Per germline, CDR1 SNHLY and CDR2 FYNNEI.

This clonotype was recorded at least ten times. The chain links TRBV7-2 to TRBJ1-1, with D maybe TRBD1 (6 bases). The germline CDR1 and CDR2 sequences are SGHTA and FQGNSA. Trimming pared 7 bases from V and 1 base from J, leaving 16 bases between. This CDR3 region has 15 residues. CDR3 sequence: CASTQRTATNTEAFF. CDR3 nucleotides: TGTGCCAGCACCCAGAGGACAGCAACGAACACTGAAGCTTTCTTT.

Worth noting for this clonotype: This may stem from a read error, because a much larger clone lies one nucleotide away. V gene TRBV7-2 combines with J gene TRBJ1-6; D gene uncertain. V lost 6 bases, J lost 9 bases, and 21 bases lay in between. Per germline, CDR1 SGHTA and CDR2 FQGNSA. The CDR3 sequence is 16 residues long. The CDR3 DNA follows: TGTGCCAGCAGGGAACCCGGTGTCGCAACCGCTTCACCCCTCCACTTT. Its translation: CASREPGVATASPLHF.

This clonotype has only a few counts. The chain is built from TRBV11-2 and TRBJ2-7; a weak D match, TRBD2 (5 bases). The V gene's germline CDR1 is SGHAT and CDR2 FQNNGV. This CDR3 has 13 residues. V dropped 5 bases and J dropped 5 bases, with 13 bases sitting between them. CDR3 sequence: CASSPALGNEQYF. CDR3 DNA sequence: TGTGCCAGCAGCCCGGCCCTCGGGAACGAGCAGTACTTC.

The chain links TRBV7-4 to TRBJ2-7; TRBD1 matches 7 bases. The germline gives CDR1 SGHVT, CDR2 SQSDAQ. The CDR3 is 12 amino acids. The V segment lost 10 bases and the J segment 3 bases; nucleotides outside the gene matches: 6. The CDR3 region is CATAGTDYEQYF. The CDR3 region has the DNA TGTGCCACTGCCGGGACAGACTACGAGCAGTACTTC.

This clonotype has at least ten counts. This sequence joins TRBV7-2 and TRBJ2-5, with D perhaps TRBD1 or TRBD2 (6 bases each). The ends were cut back, 7 bases at V and 4 bases at J, with 19 bases in the middle. This CDR3 is built from 15 residues. Per the germline V gene, CDR1 is SGHTA and CDR2 is FQGNSA. The CDR3 region is CASTPLGGRGETQYF. The CDR3 DNA sequence: TGTGCCAGCACCCCCTTAGGGGGGCGAGGAGAGACCCAGTACTTC.

The chain employs TRBV19 and TRBJ2-7, with TRBD1 as a possible D gene (6 bases). V shed 3 bases and J shed 2 bases, with 14 bases lying between them. Germline V lookup: CDR1 LNHDA, CDR2 SQIVND (reference sequence). CDR3 length: 15 residues. As DNA, the CDR3 is TGTGCCAGTAGTATCGGTGACAGGATCCCCTACGAGCAGTACTTC. It specifies CASSIGDRIPYEQYF.

The chain employs TRBV7-3 and TRBJ2-2, with 11 bases lining up with TRBD2. The CDR3 consists of 16 residues. Trimming removed 3 bases from V and 3 bases from J; junction bases left unmatched: 3. Germline V gene data show CDR1 as SGHTA and CDR2 as FQGTGA. The CDR3 DNA reads as TGTGCCAGCAGCTTCCTTAGCGGGGGGGACACCGGGGAGCTGTTTTTT. Its protein is CASSFLSGGDTGELFF.